This T cell receptor beta chain is drawn from a study of Ad26.COV2.S vaccination and SARS-CoV-2 variants. Comments on this clone: Its target is not known.

General observations from the study: Substantial post-vaccination breadth of spike-specific CD8+ and CD4+ T cell responses was reported. Placebo recipients had lower spike-specific TCR breadth than vaccine recipients.

Libraries were prepared by immunoSEQ multiplex PCR; TCRdb keeps only in-frame clonotypes and omits some of them. The table includes a few hundred thousand clones, about four fifths detected once. Indicated treatment: 15 to 20 received Ad26.COV2.S at low or high dose, single or two shots; 5 received placebo; per-sample allocation not given. Collection of samples fell on day 63 after the first vaccine or placebo injection. A Boston adult aged 18-55 years was the donor. After removal of 6 bases from V and 2 bases from J, the junction contained 6 bases not matched to a gene. The V gene's germline CDR1 is SGHRS and CDR2 YFSETQ. This CDR3 spans 17 amino acids.

The chain recombines TRBV5-1 with TRBJ2-6; 12 bases match TRBD1. This TCR came from a person between 18 and 65 years old who received the Ad26.COV2.S COVID-19 vaccine or a placebo. Sequencing used peripheral blood, obtained in a trial of Ad26.COV2.S vaccine versus placebo. The CDR3 DNA reads as TGCGCCAGCAAGGGACAGGGGGCGACGGCTGGGGCCAACGTCCTGACTTTC. The encoded protein is CASKGQGATAGANVLTF.